Included here is one T cell receptor (beta chain) sequence, with context. The germline CDR1 and CDR2 sequences are SGHTA and FQGTGA. The CDR3 consists of 15 residues. V lost 5 bases and J lost 8; bases outside the gene matches: 11. The method was immunoSEQ multiplex PCR; TCRdb's version includes in-frame clones alone and lacks a portion of them. The table records 260,000 or so clones, approximately 87% of them present only once. The sample comes from a study of blood T cell repertoires in COVID-19. The clonotype was recovered from a human donor in a cohort sampled during active COVID-19. The rearrangement uses TRBV7-3 and TRBJ2-1; TRBD2 aligns across 8 bases. Sample: peripheral blood. Here the CDR3 reads CASSPRGGHKDEQFF. In DNA, the CDR3 is TGTGCCAGCAGCCCACGGGGGGGGCATAAGGATGAGCAGTTCTTC.